The 24 T cell receptor beta chains in this list originate from one sample, sequenced in a study of T-cell memory formation after mild COVID-19. TCRdb called the 5' RACE reads again in MiXCR, with one record for every CDR3 protein. Of around 200,000 distinct CDR3 sequences detected, around 26% appear once; the ten largest clones hold around 10%. Sequencing was done on a sample of PBMCs or a T cell subset sorted from them (not recorded which). These receptors all come from an adult woman who had mild COVID-19 (a few samples of this study predate the infection). Cell type and time point are not known.

This clonotype was counted between two and nine times. The CDR3 region has the DNA TGCAGTGCTAGAGATTTTAGGGGATACGAGCAGTACTTC. Its protein product is CSARDFRGYEQYF. This chain uses TRBV20-1 with TRBJ2-7; D perhaps matches TRBD1 (5 bases). Germline CDR1 and CDR2: DFQATT and SNEGSKA (reference sequence). The CDR3 totals 13 residues. V was trimmed by 0 bases and J by 4 bases, leaving 10 bases between them.

This clonotype has more than one count but fewer than ten. The chain joins TRBV4-1 to TRBJ1-1; D gene uncertain. Per germline, CDR1 MGHRA and CDR2 YSYEKL. The CDR3 consists of 15 residues. V lost 1 base to trimming and J lost 4 bases, with 13 bases between them. Written as DNA, the CDR3 is TGCGCCAGCAGCCAAGTCGAGCGGGGTGCCACTGAAGCTTTCTTT. This translates into CASSQVERGATEAFF.

The V and J genes are TRBV28 and TRBJ2-1, with TRBD2 matching over 10 bases. This CDR3 region has 15 residues. Unmatched junction bases numbered 2, after V lost 6 bases and J lost 0 bases. The germline V gene encodes CDR1 MDHEN and CDR2 SYDVKM. The CDR3 DNA reads as TGTGCCAGCAGATTAGCGGGGGGCTCCTACAATGAGCAGTTCTTC. This translates into CASRLAGGSYNEQFF.

The chain employs TRBV24-1 and TRBJ2-1; 8 bases align to TRBD1. Germline assignment: CDR1 KGHDR and CDR2 SFDVKD. V dropped 4 bases and J dropped 10; count of bases not matched to a gene: 5. The CDR3 consists of 13 residues. The CDR3, as DNA: TGTGCCACCAGTGAGGGACAGGCGGGGGAGCAGTTCTTC. Translating it yields CATSEGQAGEQFF.

This chain links TRBV10-3 with TRBJ1-1; D is unclear. Trimming pared 6 bases from V and 4 bases from J, leaving 9 bases between. The germline V gene has CDR1 ENHRY and CDR2 SYGVKD. The CDR3 sequence is 12 residues long. CDR3 amino acids: CAISEGRTEAFF. CDR3 coding DNA: TGTGCCATCAGCGAAGGACGCACTGAAGCTTTCTTT.

V is TRBV5-1 and J is TRBJ2-1, with 14 bases identical to TRBD2. This CDR3 has 20 amino acids. Germline CDR1 and CDR2: SGHRS and YFSETQ. Trimming removed 1 base from V and 5 bases from J; junction bases left unmatched: 14. This chain's CDR3 is CASSLSGLAGAPRGNNEQFF. The CDR3 nucleotides read TGCGCCAGCAGCTTGTCGGGACTAGCGGGAGCACCAAGGGGTAACAATGAGCAGTTCTTC.

The chain couples TRBV6-2 or TRBV6-3 to TRBJ1-1; TRBD1 matches 8 bases. V gave up 5 bases and J gave up 1 base; unmatched junction bases: 3. The CDR3 is made up of 14 amino acids. Germline CDR1 is MNHEY and CDR2 is SVGEGT. The CDR3 DNA is TGTGCCAGCAGTGCCGACAGGGGGAACACTGAAGCTTTCTTT. It translates to CASSADRGNTEAFF.

Only a few counts were recorded for this clonotype. This rearrangement joins TRBV7-9 to TRBJ1-5; D is uncertain. Trimming took off 5 bases at V and 6 bases at J, with 8 bases between the two ends. The germline CDR1 and CDR2 sequences are SEHNR and FQNEAQ (reference sequence). The CDR3 has 12 residues. The CDR3 region has the DNA TGTGCCAGCAGCCCTCCTTCTCAGCCCCAGCATTTT. Translated: CASSPPSQPQHF. The full variable domain, rest sourced from reference TRBV7-9 and TRBJ1-5, is DTGVSQNPRHKITKRGQNVTFRCDPISEHNRLYWYRQTLGQGPEFLTYFQNEAQLEKSRLLSDRFSAERPKGSFSTLEIQRTEQGDSAMYLCASSPPSQPQHFGDGTRLSIL.

The chain couples TRBV5-1 to TRBJ2-5; tentatively, D is TRBD2 (5 bases). The germline gives CDR1 SGHRS, CDR2 YFSETQ. Trimming cost V 2 bases and J 1 base, with 15 bases left between them. The CDR3 has 16 residues. The CDR3 DNA reads as TGCGCCAGCAGCTTTAAACAACCGGGATCCCAAGAGACCCAGTACTTC. Its translation is CASSFKQPGSQETQYF. The whole variable domain, filled in from reference TRBV5-1 and TRBJ2-5, reads KAGVTQTPRYLIKTRGQQVTLSCSPISGHRSVSWYQQTPGQGLQFLFEYFSETQRNKGNFPGRFSGRQFSNSRSEMNVSTLELGDSALYLCASSFKQPGSQETQYFGPGTRLLVL.

The genes are TRBV11-1 and TRBJ1-1; unclear D gene. This CDR3 has 18 amino acids. CDR1 and CDR2 from the germline V gene are SGHAT and FQDESV (reference sequence). Trimming took off 0 bases at V and 0 bases at J, with 17 bases between the two ends. The CDR3 DNA reads as TGTGCCAGCAGCTTAGCTCCGGTAATGGTCGTTATGAACACTGAAGCTTTCTTT. Translation: CASSLAPVMVVMNTEAFF.

The gene calls are TRBV20-1 and TRBJ2-1; D is unclear. Germline loops: CDR1 DFQATT, CDR2 SNEGSKA (reference sequence). Trimming left V 8 bases short and J 8 bases short, with 10 bases between. The CDR3 totals 10 residues. CDR3 amino acids: CSSYSDEQFF. DNA for the CDR3: TGCAGTTCGTACTCGGATGAGCAGTTCTTC.

This clonotype occurred a few times. The gene calls are TRBV12-3 or TRBV12-4 and TRBJ1-3, with D perhaps matching TRBD1 (6 bases). With 6 bases removed from V and 0 bases from J, the gap between germline ends came to 12 bases. The CDR3 extends over 15 amino acids. CDR3 amino acids: CASRRQESSGNTIYF. The CDR3 region has the DNA TGTGCCAGCAGGCGACAGGAGAGCTCTGGAAACACCATATATTTT.

The CDR3 DNA reads as TGTGCCAGCAGGGGCCTTCGCGGGGGGGCCTACAATGAGCAGTTCTTC. Protein sequence: CASRGLRGGAYNEQFF. The chain couples TRBV6-5 to TRBJ2-1; 9 nucleotides align to TRBD2. The CDR3 runs to 16 residues. Per germline, CDR1 MNHEY and CDR2 SVGAGI. V was clipped by 6 bases and J by 2 bases; unmatched bases: 8.

Only a few counts were recorded for this clonotype. The V and J genes are TRBV12-3 or TRBV12-4 and TRBJ2-7, with D maybe TRBD1 (6 bases). This CDR3 has 16 amino acids. Trimming left V 6 bases short and J 2 bases short, with 20 bases between. The DNA of the CDR3 is TGTGCCAGCAGCCGCCCCCACCCTGCAGGGGCCTACGAGCAGTACTTC. It specifies CASSRPHPAGAYEQYF.

This chain uses TRBV12-3 or TRBV12-4 with TRBJ1-5; the D gene is possibly TRBD1 (6 bases). This CDR3 comprises 15 residues. V lost 3 bases and J 0 bases, leaving 9 bases between the germline ends. CDR3 protein: CASSFRGHSNQPQHF. The CDR3 nucleotides are TGTGCCAGCAGTTTCAGGGGACATAGCAATCAGCCCCAGCATTTT.

The chain couples TRBV3-1 to TRBJ1-5; no clear D gene. Germline assignment: CDR1 LGHDT and CDR2 YNNKEL (reference sequence). Trimming cost V 0 bases and J 7 bases, with 7 bases left between them. This CDR3 is built from 13 residues. The CDR3 sequence is CASSQDLGQPQHF. For the CDR3, the DNA is TGTGCCAGCAGCCAAGATCTTGGACAGCCCCAGCATTTT.

This clonotype was seen many times. This CDR3 is CASSLDQGLANEQYF. CDR3 in DNA: TGCGCCAGCAGCTTGGATCAGGGGCTAGCTAACGAGCAGTACTTC. This chain connects TRBV5-1 to TRBJ2-7; tentative D call: TRBD1 (6 bases). V was cut by 0 bases and J by 5 bases, with 15 bases left in between. This CDR3 region has 15 residues. CDR1 SGHRS and CDR2 YFSETQ come from the germline V gene.

Only a few counts were recorded for this clonotype. The chain has TRBV12-3 or TRBV12-4 and TRBJ2-3, with D unresolved. Trimming shortened V by 4 bases and J by 3 bases, and 8 bases separated the two germline ends. This CDR3 is built from 13 residues. The CDR3 DNA sequence: TGTGCCAGCAGTTCGGACCGAACAGATACGCAGTATTTT. Translating it yields CASSSDRTDTQYF.

This clonotype was detected only a few times. The rearrangement joins TRBV20-1 to TRBJ2-1; 7 nucleotides line up with TRBD2. Germline V CDR1 and CDR2: DFQATT, SNEGSKA (reference sequence). The CDR3 totals 14 residues. Trimming took 0 bases from V and 5 from J; bases not matched to a gene: 4. The CDR3 DNA reads TGCAGTGCTAGAGATTGGGAGGGGAACAATGAGCAGTTCTTC. Translated: CSARDWEGNNEQFF.

The rearrangement uses TRBV27 and TRBJ2-1; the match to TRBD2 covers 10 bases. The CDR3 runs 16 residues. After removal of 2 bases from V and 3 bases from J, the junction contained 4 bases not matched to a gene. Germline V gives CDR1 MNHEY, CDR2 SMNVEV (reference sequence). The CDR3 loop is CASSLLAGVVYNEQFF. In nucleotides, the CDR3 is TGTGCCAGCAGTTTACTAGCGGGAGTGGTCTACAATGAGCAGTTCTTC.

The rearrangement uses TRBV7-8 and TRBJ2-3; D is unresolved. V was clipped by 11 bases and J by 6 bases, with 12 bases between them. CDR3 length: 11 amino acids. Germline CDR1 reads SGHVS; CDR2 reads FQNEAQ. The CDR3 reads CAVGDLDTQYF. In nucleotides, the CDR3 is TGTGCCGTGGGTGATTTGGATACGCAGTATTTT. Supplemented by reference TRBV7-8 and TRBJ2-3, the full variable domain reads GAGVSQSPRYKVAKRGQDVALRCDPISGHVSLFWYQQALGQGPEFLTYFQNEAQLDKSGLPSDRFFAERPEGSVSTLKIQRTQQEDSAVYLCAVGDLDTQYFGPGTRLTVL.

This sequence joins TRBV12-3 or TRBV12-4 and TRBJ1-4; 9 bases are a match to TRBD1. The CDR3 runs 14 residues. With V trimmed by 6 bases and J by 7 bases, 6 bases remained unmatched. The CDR3 nucleotides are TGTGCCAGCAGGACCGGGACAGGGAGTGAAAAACTGTTTTTT. Translation gives CASRTGTGSEKLFF.

The chain recombines TRBV12-3 or TRBV12-4 with TRBJ2-3, with D tentatively TRBD1 or TRBD2 (5 bases each). Trimming shortened V by 5 bases and J by 10 bases, and 22 bases separated the two germline ends. The CDR3 runs to 15 residues. This chain's CDR3 is CASSGTKAGWDPQYF. The DNA for the CDR3 is TGTGCCAGCAGTGGGACGAAAGCAGGTTGGGATCCGCAGTATTTT.

This clonotype has at least ten counts. The chain carries TRBV4-2 and TRBJ2-5; 9 bases line up with TRBD2. CDR1 LGHNA and CDR2 YNFKEQ come from the germline V gene. This CDR3 is built from 16 residues. The V segment lost 0 bases and the J segment 4 bases; nucleotides outside the gene matches: 6. CDR3 region: CASSQDSAGGPETQYF. CDR3 sequence (DNA): TGTGCCAGCAGCCAAGATTCGGCGGGAGGGCCAGAGACCCAGTACTTC.